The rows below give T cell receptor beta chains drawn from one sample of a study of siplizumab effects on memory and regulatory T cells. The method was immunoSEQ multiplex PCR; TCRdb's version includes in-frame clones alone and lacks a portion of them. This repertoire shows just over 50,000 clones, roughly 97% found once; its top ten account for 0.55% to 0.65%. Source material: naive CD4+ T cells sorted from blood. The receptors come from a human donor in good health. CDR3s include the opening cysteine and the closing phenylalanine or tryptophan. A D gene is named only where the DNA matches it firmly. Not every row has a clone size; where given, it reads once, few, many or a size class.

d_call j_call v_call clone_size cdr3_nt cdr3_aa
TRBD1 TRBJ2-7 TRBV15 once TGTGCCACCAGCGTTTGGGACAGGGGGCCCGAGCAGTACTTC CATSVWDRGPEQYF
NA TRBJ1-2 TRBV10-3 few TGTGCCATCAGTGCCACAGAAAACTATGGCTACACCTTC CAISATENYGYTF
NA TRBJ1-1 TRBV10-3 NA TGTGCCATCATATCTGAAGGAATGAACACTGAAGCTTTCTTT CAIISEGMNTEAFF
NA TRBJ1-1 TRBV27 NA TGTGCCAGCAGTTTCGTTTCGGGTGGCACTGAGGCTTTCTTT CASSFVSGGTEAFF
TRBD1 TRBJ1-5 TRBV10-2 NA TGCGCCAGCAGCCCTAGGGACAGGGGACTAGGTCAGCCCCAGCATTTT CASSPRDRGLGQPQHF
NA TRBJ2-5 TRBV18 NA TGTGCCAGCTCACCGGAGGAGACCCAGTACTTC CASSPEETQYF
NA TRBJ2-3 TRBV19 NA TGTGCCAGTAGTATCGGGCTAGTTAATTCAGATACGCAGTATTTT CASSIGLVNSDTQYF
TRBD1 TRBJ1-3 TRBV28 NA TGTGCCAGCAGTCCCAGACAGGGGGTCTCTGGAAACACCATATATTTT CASSPRQGVSGNTIYF
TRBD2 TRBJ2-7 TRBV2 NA TGTGCCAGCTCAGAGCGGGACTCCTACGAGCAGTACTTC CASSERDSYEQYF
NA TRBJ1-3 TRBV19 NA TGTGCCAGTAGACAAGGAAGGTGGATTTCTGGAAACACCATATATTTT CASRQGRWISGNTIYF
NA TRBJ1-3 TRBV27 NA TGTGCCAGCGGATTCTCAAGCTCTGGAAACACCATATATTTT CASGFSSSGNTIYF